Listed here are 19 T cell receptor beta chains from one sample, sequenced in a study of early T cells in non-severe SARS-CoV-2 infection. MiXCR, run by TCRdb on the 5' RACE reads, gives a single entry per CDR3 protein. The repertoire holds 35,000 to 40,000 distinct CDR3 sequences, with roughly 9.7% as singletons. The sample consisted of whole blood. The receptor set was obtained from an adult who was a healthcare worker with PCR-confirmed SARS-CoV-2 infection or an uninfected control (not recorded which).

This clonotype was detected a few times. The chain carries TRBV11-2 and TRBJ1-1; D is unclear. V was cut by 5 bases and J by 4 bases, with 14 bases left in between. The CDR3 spans 14 residues. Germline V CDR1 and CDR2: SGHAT, FQNNGV. Written as DNA, the CDR3 is TGTGCCAGCAGCGCCTCCATCGGTAGCACTGAAGCTTTCTTT. Amino acid sequence: CASSASIGSTEAFF.

In this sample, this clonotype turned up many times. The chain joins TRBV28 to TRBJ2-7, with unresolved D. This CDR3 comprises 12 residues. V shed 4 bases and J shed 6 bases, with 10 bases lying between them. Germline V CDR1 and CDR2: MDHEN, SYDVKM. The CDR3 loop reads CASSSAGSEQYF. The CDR3 nucleotides are TGTGCCAGCAGTTCCGCAGGTTCCGAGCAGTACTTC. The full variable domain, rest sourced from reference TRBV28 and TRBJ2-7, is DVKVTQSSRYLVKRTGEKVFLECVQDMDHENMFWYRQDPGLGLRLIYFSYDVKMKEKGDIPEGYSVSREKKERFSLILESASTNQTSMYLCASSSAGSEQYFGPGTRLTVT.

This clonotype was counted a single time. V usage is TRBV2 and J usage is TRBJ1-1; the D gene is possibly TRBD1 (5 bases). There are 14 residues in the CDR3. V lost 2 bases, J lost 0 bases, and 7 bases lay in between. Per germline, CDR1 SNHLY and CDR2 FYNNEI. CDR3 in amino acids: CASSERGLNTEAFF. The CDR3, as DNA: TGTGCCAGCAGTGAACGGGGACTGAACACTGAAGCTTTCTTT.

This clonotype was detected only a few times. The chain couples TRBV7-8 to TRBJ2-5, with 8 bases aligning to TRBD2. Germline assignment: CDR1 SGHVS and CDR2 FQNEAQ. The CDR3 runs to 16 residues. J lost 4 bases, V lost 5 bases, and 12 bases had no gene match. The CDR3 spells CASSTRELAVAETQYF. CDR3 sequence (DNA): TGTGCCAGCAGCACCCGGGAACTAGCGGTGGCAGAGACCCAGTACTTC.

This clonotype was seen ten or more times. This sequence joins TRBV19 and TRBJ2-1, with D possibly matching TRBD2 (5 bases). The CDR3 length is 18 residues. Germline loops: CDR1 LNHDA, CDR2 SQIVND (reference sequence). The V gene lost 4 bases and the J gene lost 0 bases, with 19 bases spanning the gap. The chain's CDR3 is CASSTRLSDPSSYNEQFF. CDR3 in DNA: TGTGCCAGTAGTACCCGACTTAGCGATCCGAGCTCCTACAATGAGCAGTTCTTC.

There are many counts of this clonotype. The genes are TRBV20-1 and TRBJ2-3, with a possible D match to TRBD2 (6 bases). Trimming removed 5 bases from V and 0 bases from J, with 12 bases in between. CDR1 is DFQATT, CDR2 SNEGSKA, per germline (reference sequence). CDR3 size: 14 residues. The CDR3 DNA reads TGCAGTGCTGATGCCGGGGGTAGCACAGATACGCAGTATTTT. Encoded protein: CSADAGGSTDTQYF.

This clonotype was seen at least ten times. The chain combines TRBV7-2 with TRBJ1-6; the match to TRBD1 covers 8 bases. CDR1 and CDR2 from the germline V gene are SGHTA and FQGNSA. The CDR3 has 15 residues. J lost 7 bases, V lost 1 base, and 3 bases had no gene match. The CDR3 loop reads CASSLEGQANSPLHF. The CDR3 DNA reads TGTGCCAGCAGCTTAGAGGGACAGGCAAATTCACCCCTCCACTTT.

The chain uses TRBV28 and TRBJ2-7; the D is unclear. The V and J ends lost 5 bases and 6 bases respectively, with 11 bases between them. The CDR3 runs 12 residues. The germline gives CDR1 MDHEN, CDR2 SYDVKM. The DNA for the CDR3 is TGTGCCAGCAGTGCGCCCATATCCGAGCAGTACTTC. Translated, it gives CASSAPISEQYF.

The CDR3 bases are TGTGCCAGCTTTTCTAACTATGGCTACACCTTC. This translates into CASFSNYGYTF. This sequence joins TRBV6-6 and TRBJ1-2; D gene unclear. The V end lost 8 bases, the J end lost 0 bases, and 4 bases lay between the germline ends. Per the germline V gene, CDR1 is MNHNY and CDR2 is SVGAGI (reference sequence). The CDR3 totals 11 residues.

Ten or more counts support this clonotype. The chain's CDR3 is CSAPAGANYGYTF. The CDR3, as DNA: TGCAGTGCCCCCGCGGGAGCTAACTATGGCTACACCTTC. The J gene is TRBJ1-2, the V gene TRBV20-1, with D uncertain. The germline gives CDR1 DFQATT, CDR2 SNEGSKA (reference sequence). The CDR3 loop spans 13 amino acids. The germline V and J ends were trimmed by 6 bases and 0 bases, with 11 bases remaining between them.

V usage is TRBV3-1 and J usage is TRBJ2-3; the D gene is possibly TRBD2 (7 bases). V lost 2 bases and J 3 bases, leaving 15 bases between the germline ends. The germline gives CDR1 LGHDT, CDR2 YNNKEL (reference sequence). CDR3 length: 16 residues. The CDR3 DNA sequence: TGTGCCAGCAGCCAATCCTTCGGGGGGCGGACAGATACGCAGTATTTT. This sequence encodes CASSQSFGGRTDTQYF.

This clonotype was seen at least ten times. The J gene is TRBJ2-7, the V gene TRBV4-1; possible D gene TRBD2, 6 bases. V shed 0 bases and J shed 9 bases, with 24 bases lying between them. This CDR3 has 17 amino acids. Per germline, CDR1 MGHRA and CDR2 YSYEKL. CDR3 amino acids: CASSQEWPGLLSYAQYF. The DNA for the CDR3 is TGCGCCAGCAGCCAAGAATGGCCGGGACTCCTCTCTTATGCGCAGTACTTC.

This clonotype was seen a handful of times. The chain couples TRBV2 to TRBJ1-1; D gene uncertain. This CDR3 spans 14 amino acids. Trimming cost V 6 bases and J 4 bases, with 15 bases left between them. From germline, CDR1 is SNHLY and CDR2 FYNNEI. CDR3 loop: CASRDSQSSTEAFF. The CDR3 DNA is TGTGCCAGCAGAGATTCGCAGTCTAGCACTGAAGCTTTCTTT.

This clonotype was seen many times. The chain is built from TRBV6-5 and TRBJ1-2; D is perhaps TRBD1 (6 bases). Germline lookup yields CDR1 MNHEY and CDR2 SVGAGI. V was pared by 5 bases and J by 4 bases, with 11 bases between. The CDR3 length is 13 residues. The CDR3 bases are TGTGCCAGCAGTCAGGGGAGGGTCTATGGCTACACCTTC. Residues: CASSQGRVYGYTF.

This clonotype was seen only a few times. The chain uses TRBV12-3 or TRBV12-4 and TRBJ2-1; possible D gene TRBD1, 7 bases. V lost 0 bases to trimming and J lost 1 base, with 10 bases between them. The CDR3 runs to 16 residues. The DNA of the CDR3 is TGTGCCAGCAGTTTAGCGGCAGGGGGGTCCTACAATGAGCAGTTCTTC. Translated: CASSLAAGGSYNEQFF.

The chain uses TRBV12-3 or TRBV12-4 and TRBJ2-3, with D tentatively TRBD1 or TRBD2 (5 bases each). The V and J ends lost 1 base and 4 bases respectively, with 9 bases between them. There are 14 residues in the CDR3. The CDR3 nucleotides read TGTGCCAGCAGTTTAGGCAGAGGGGCAGATACGCAGTATTTT. Translated: CASSLGRGADTQYF.

This clonotype was seen many times. The junction departs from the called germline gene at one end, perhaps through a read error. The chain joins TRBV4-2 to TRBJ1-5; D is undetermined. This CDR3 is built from 13 residues. Per germline, CDR1 LGHNA and CDR2 YNFKEQ. CDR3 DNA: TGTGCCAGCAACCAAGATCGGATTCAGCCCCAGCATTTT. Translating it yields CASNQDRIQPQHF.

This clonotype was seen only a few times. The chain joins TRBV2 to TRBJ1-1; 7 bases are a match to TRBD1. This CDR3 contains 13 residues. J was trimmed by 4 bases and V by 5 bases; bases with no gene match: 4. Per the germline V gene, CDR1 is SNHLY and CDR2 is FYNNEI. The CDR3 coding sequence is TGTGCCAGCAGTCTGACAGGGATCACTGAAGCTTTCTTT. Protein product: CASSLTGITEAFF.

V usage is TRBV11-1 and J usage is TRBJ2-7, with 8 positions matching TRBD1. Germline-derived CDR1 and CDR2 are SGHAT and FQDESV (reference sequence). The CDR3 spans 12 residues. The trim removed 5 bases at V and 7 bases at J, leaving 4 bases unmatched. The CDR3 DNA reads TGTGCCAGCAGCCAGGGGGCGCGGGAGCAGTACTTC. This codes for CASSQGAREQYF.